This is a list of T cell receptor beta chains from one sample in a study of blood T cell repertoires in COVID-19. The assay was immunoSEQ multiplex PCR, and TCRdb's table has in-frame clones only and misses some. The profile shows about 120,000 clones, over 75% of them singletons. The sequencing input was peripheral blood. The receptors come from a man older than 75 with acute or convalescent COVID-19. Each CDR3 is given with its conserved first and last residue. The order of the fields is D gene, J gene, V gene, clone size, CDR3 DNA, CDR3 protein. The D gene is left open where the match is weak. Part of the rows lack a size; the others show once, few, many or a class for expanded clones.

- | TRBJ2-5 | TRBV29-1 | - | TGCAGCGCCCAGGGGATGTCAATGGCCCAGTACTTC | CSAQGMSMAQYF
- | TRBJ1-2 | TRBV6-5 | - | TGTGCCAGCAGCTTCCCTCTGGGCGGCTACACCTTC | CASSFPLGGYTF
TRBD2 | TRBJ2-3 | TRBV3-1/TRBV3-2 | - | TGTGCCAGCAGCCAATCTAGCGGGGGGGCAGATACGCAGTATTTT | CASSQSSGGADTQYF
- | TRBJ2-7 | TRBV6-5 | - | TGTGCCAGCAGCTCCCGACAGGCGACGAATTACGAGCAGTACTTC | CASSSRQATNYEQYF
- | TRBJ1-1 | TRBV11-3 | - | TGTGCCAGCAGCTCTTTTGGAGGTACTGAAGCTTTCTTT | CASSSFGGTEAFF
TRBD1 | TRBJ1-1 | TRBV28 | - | TGTGCCAGCAGTCCCCACGGACAGGGGCGGACTGAAGCTTTCTTT | CASSPHGQGRTEAFF
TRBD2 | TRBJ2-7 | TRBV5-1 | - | TGCGCCAGCAGCTTCGGGGGGGCCCCCTACGAGCAGTACTTC | CASSFGGAPYEQYF
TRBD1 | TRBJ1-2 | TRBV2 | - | TGTGCCAGCAGAACGACAGGGAACTATGGCTACACCTTC | CASRTTGNYGYTF
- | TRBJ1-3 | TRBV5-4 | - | TGTGCCAGCAGCTCCGCGGGGGCCTCTGGAAACACCATATATTTT | CASSSAGASGNTIYF
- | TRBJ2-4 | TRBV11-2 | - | TGTGCCAGCAGCTTAGGAGTTGGTGAGCAGGGGTCAGCCAAAAACATTCAGTACTTC | CASSLGVGEQGSAKNIQYF
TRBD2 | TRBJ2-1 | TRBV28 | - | TGTGCCAGCAGTTTCTTAGGGACTAGCGCATACAATGAGCAGTTCTTC | CASSFLGTSAYNEQFF
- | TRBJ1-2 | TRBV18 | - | TGTGCCAGCTCACTCGTCGGGGGAGACAACTATGGCTACACCTTC | CASSLVGGDNYGYTF
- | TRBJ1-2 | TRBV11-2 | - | TGTGCCAGCACTCCCCTCGGGGAGTCTAACTATGGCTACACCTTC | CASTPLGESNYGYTF
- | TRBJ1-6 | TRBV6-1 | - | TGTGCCAGCAGTGAAGTATATAATTCACCCCTCCACTTT | CASSEVYNSPLHF
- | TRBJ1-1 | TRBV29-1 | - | TGCAGCGTTGAGGGGACACTTAACACTGAAGCTTTCTTT | CSVEGTLNTEAFF
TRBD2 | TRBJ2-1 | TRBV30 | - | TGTGCCTGGACCCTTCCTAGCGGGAGGAATGAGCAGTTCTTC | CAWTLPSGRNEQFF
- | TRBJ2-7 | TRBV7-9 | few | TGTGCCAGCAGCCCCAACTCCTACGAGCAGTACTTC | CASSPNSYEQYF
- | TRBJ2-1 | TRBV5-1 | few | TGCGCCAGCAGCCGCGGCGAGCTCAATGAGCAGTTCTTC | CASSRGELNEQFF
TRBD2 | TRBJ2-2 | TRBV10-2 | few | TGCGCCAGCAGTTCTAGCGGGGGGGCTACCGGGGAGCTGTTTTTT | CASSSSGGATGELFF
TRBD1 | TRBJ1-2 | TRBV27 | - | TGTGCCAGCAGAAGCACAGGGGGCGCGGGCTATGGCTACACCTTC | CASRSTGGAGYGYTF
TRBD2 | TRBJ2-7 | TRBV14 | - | TGTGCCAGCAGCCAGCAAGGAAATTTCTGGGGTACTAGCGGGAGATCGGAGGAGCAGTACTTC | CASSQQGNFWGTSGRSEEQYF
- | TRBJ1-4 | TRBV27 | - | TGTGCCAGCAGTTTATCCGCCAGAAATGAAAAACTGTTTTTT | CASSLSARNEKLFF
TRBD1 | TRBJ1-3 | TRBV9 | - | TGTGCCAGCAGCGCATCGACAGGGGCTAACACCATATATTTT | CASSASTGANTIYF
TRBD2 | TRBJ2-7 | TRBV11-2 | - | TGTGCCAGCAGCTTAGTGGGGACTAGCGGAAGCTCCTACGAGCAGTACTTC | CASSLVGTSGSSYEQYF
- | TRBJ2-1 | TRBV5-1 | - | TGCGCCAGCTCCCCCGCCCAGGTCCAGTGGAATGAGCAGTTCTTC | CASSPAQVQWNEQFF
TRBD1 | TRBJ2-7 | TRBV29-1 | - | TGCAGCGTTCAGGGGGTGGCCTACGAGCAGTACTTC | CSVQGVAYEQYF
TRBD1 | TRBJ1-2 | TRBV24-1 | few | TGTGCCACCAGTGAGGCAGGACAGGGAAGATATGGCTACACCTTC | CATSEAGQGRYGYTF
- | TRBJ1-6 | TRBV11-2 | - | TGTGCCAGCAGCCCTGACCCAGGCCGGGGCTATAATTCACCCCTCCACTTT | CASSPDPGRGYNSPLHF
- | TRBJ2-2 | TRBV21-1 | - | TGTGCCAGCAGCAGCGCTTTCCGATCCCGGGTGACGGATGCCGGGGAGCTGTTTTTT | CASSSAFRSRVTDAGELFF
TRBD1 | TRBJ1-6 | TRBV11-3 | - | TGTGCCAGCAGCTTCGACAGGGGTGGTTCACCCCTCCACTTT | CASSFDRGGSPLHF
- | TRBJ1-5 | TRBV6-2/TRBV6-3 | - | TGTGCCAGCAGTTACCCTGAGGGTCAGCCCCAGCATTTT | CASSYPEGQPQHF
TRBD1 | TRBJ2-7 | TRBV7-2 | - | TGTGCCAGCAGCAAAGGACAGGGAGAGGGCTACGAGCAGTACTTC | CASSKGQGEGYEQYF
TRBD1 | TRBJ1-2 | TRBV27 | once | TGTGCCAGCAGTGACCGGACAGGGGCGCGAGGCTACACCTTC | CASSDRTGARGYTF
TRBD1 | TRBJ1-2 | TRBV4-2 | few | TGTGCCAGCAGCCAGGGTGGACAGGGGGAGAACTATGGCTACACCTTC | CASSQGGQGENYGYTF
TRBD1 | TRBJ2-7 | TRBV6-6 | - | TGTGCCAGCAGTCGGTCTCCTCGGGCAGGGGGCATCTACGAGCAGTACTTC | CASSRSPRAGGIYEQYF
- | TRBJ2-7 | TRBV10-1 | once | TGCGCCAGCAGCAACTCCTACGAGCAGTACTTC | CASSNSYEQYF
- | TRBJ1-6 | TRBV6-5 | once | TGTGCCAGCACCGGGACAACGGTTTCACCCCTCCACTTT | CASTGTTVSPLHF
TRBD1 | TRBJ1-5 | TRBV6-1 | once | TGTGCCAGCAGTGAACCGGGGACAGCCAGCCAGCCCCAGCATTTT | CASSEPGTASQPQHF
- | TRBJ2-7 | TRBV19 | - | TGTGCCAGTAGTAAGAGGGTGGAGCTCCCGACCTACGAGCAGTACTTC | CASSKRVELPTYEQYF
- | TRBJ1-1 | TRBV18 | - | TGTGCCAGCTCACAGAGTGACAGGTTCGCTGAAGCTTTCTTT | CASSQSDRFAEAFF
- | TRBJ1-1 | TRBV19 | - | TGTGTCACTCTCGGGGGTTGGGAGAACACTGAAGCTTTCTTT | CVTLGGWENTEAFF
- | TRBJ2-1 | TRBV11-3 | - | TGTGCCAGCAGCTTAGGCCAGGGGTCCAATGAGCAGTTCTTC | CASSLGQGSNEQFF
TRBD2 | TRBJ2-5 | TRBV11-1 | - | TGTGCCAGCAGCCCACAAACCGGGGGGGAGACCCAGTACTTC | CASSPQTGGETQYF
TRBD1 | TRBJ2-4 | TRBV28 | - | TGTGCCAGCAGCCCGGGACAGGGGGCGCGGGCTCAGTACTTC | CASSPGQGARAQYF
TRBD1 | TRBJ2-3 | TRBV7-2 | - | TGTGCCAGCAGCTTAGCAGGGGGCCGTGGAGATACGCAGTATTTT | CASSLAGGRGDTQYF
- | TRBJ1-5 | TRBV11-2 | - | TGTGCCAGCAGCTCCCACAATCAGCCCCAGCATTTT | CASSSHNQPQHF
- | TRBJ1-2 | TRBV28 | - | TGTGCCAGCACATCAGGGGCGCAATATGGCTACACCTTC | CASTSGAQYGYTF
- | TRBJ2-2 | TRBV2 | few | TGTGCCAGCAGTACAGGGGAGGCCGGGGAGCTGTTTTTT | CASSTGEAGELFF
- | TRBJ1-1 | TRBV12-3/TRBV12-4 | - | TGTGCCAGCAGTACCCGGGGGGTTGAAGCTTTCTTT | CASSTRGVEAFF
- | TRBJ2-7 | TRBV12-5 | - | TGTGCTAGTGGGCCCGGGGACACCATGGGCGAGCAGTACTTC | CASGPGDTMGEQYF
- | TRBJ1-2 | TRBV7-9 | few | TGTGCCAGCAGCCAAGGGAGAGCTAACTATGGCTACACCTTC | CASSQGRANYGYTF
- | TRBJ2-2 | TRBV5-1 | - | TGCGCCAGCAGCTTGGATGTGAGCGGGGAGCTGTTTTTT | CASSLDVSGELFF
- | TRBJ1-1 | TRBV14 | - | TGTGCCAGCAGCCATCAGGGTGTCACTGAAGCTTTCTTT | CASSHQGVTEAFF